This T cell receptor (beta chain) was obtained from a study of monozygotic twins with inflammatory bowel disease (dated by TCRdb to about 2019). Study-level background: The full study comprised some 30 monozygotic twin pairs: nine German pairs (four IBD-concordant, five IBD-discordant) and 19 IBD-discordant Danish pairs. The search for disease-associated traits relied mainly on comparing, within discordant pairs, IBD patients with their genetically identical healthy co-twins. Each individual had, on average, about 151 000 unique TCRalpha sequences and 181 000 unique TCRbeta sequences available for analysis. What the work shows at the level of the full study, not this receptor alone: No single strong signal or clonotype linked to IBD turned up in the results, so the idea that one exists was not supported. Repertoire similarity did not differ between concordant and discordant twins, possibly due to limited statistical power. Different T cell subtypes could not be distinguished in the analysis. IBD patients shared fewer clonotypes with other individuals than healthy twins did, most markedly in patients showing signs of disease activity. TCRbeta repertoire diversity, by inverse Simpson index, was decreased in IBD patients compared with their healthy co-twins. Because patients received different immunosuppressive treatments, the repertoires may have picked up extra background noise and variability between individuals.

The germline V gene (reference sequence) gives CDR1 as LNHDA and CDR2 as SQIVND. Counted from cysteine to phenylalanine, this CDR3 has 13 amino acids. There is no recorded DNA. Library preparation used 5' RACE. Preparation of each TCR library used approximately 3,700 ng of total RNA. For each sample, cDNA was synthesized in eight separate reactions using SMARTScribe reverse transcriptase. During cDNA synthesis, unique molecular identifiers containing a 6-nucleotide sample barcode were introduced by template switching. Amplification of TCRalpha and TCRbeta cDNA involved two nested PCRs of 16 and 9 cycles, and each PCR was followed by bead purification. Before amplification, the cDNA was treated with uracil DNA-glycosylase and purified using the QIAquick PCR purification kit. The second PCR added Illumina TruSeq-compatible adapters along with sample-specific barcodes. Library quality and concentration were checked on TapeStation and Qubit, and libraries were pooled at around 5 ng each. Sequencing of pooled libraries was carried out on an Illumina HiSeq2500 single-index Rapid Run using 2 x 100 bp reads and custom sequencing primers. Concerning the study's data processing: UMI-based consensus assembly with MiGEC version 1.2.6 was used to correct PCR and sequencing errors. V(D)J alignment, clonotype assembly and CDR3 extraction were performed with MiXCR version 2.1.1. Normalisation of gene usage, clonotype sharing and MAIT/NKT TCR abundance was achieved by analysing the top 1000, 10 000 and 20 000 clonotypes per sample. After downsampling to 27 000 UMIs, diversity was calculated as the inverse Simpson index using the vegan R package. Paired Mann-Whitney U tests on discordant twin pairs were used, with Benjamini-Hochberg multiple-testing correction. The reads went through TCRdb reprocessing, and each CDR3 protein sequence gets one entry with no DNA. TCRdb's processing, not the study's, gives the V and J calls here. The sample's table lists a count of around 380,000 distinct CDR3 sequences. The biggest ten clones account for 2% to 3% of the sample.

A roughly 2.6 ml peripheral blood sample was drawn into PAXgene tubes per donor and stored at -80°C. Without any T cell sorting, total RNA was extracted from whole blood using the PAXgene blood miRNA kit on an automated QIAcube. Peripheral blood from monozygotic twin pairs who were concordant or discordant for inflammatory bowel disease underwent deep TCRalpha and TCRbeta repertoire profiling using unique molecular barcoding. Smoking habits were recorded for all twin pairs, with individuals classified as current, former or never smokers. In regard to this clonotype: Its cognate antigen has yet to be identified.

The sequence is built from TRBV19 and TRBJ1-2; TCRdb's D gene call, TRBD1, goes unchecked for lack of DNA. The sequencing sample was made of blood. The sequence derives from a human donor with ulcerative colitis or Crohn's disease, or a healthy co-twin of an affected twin (not recorded which). The CDR3 corresponds to CASSIGTGVGYTF.